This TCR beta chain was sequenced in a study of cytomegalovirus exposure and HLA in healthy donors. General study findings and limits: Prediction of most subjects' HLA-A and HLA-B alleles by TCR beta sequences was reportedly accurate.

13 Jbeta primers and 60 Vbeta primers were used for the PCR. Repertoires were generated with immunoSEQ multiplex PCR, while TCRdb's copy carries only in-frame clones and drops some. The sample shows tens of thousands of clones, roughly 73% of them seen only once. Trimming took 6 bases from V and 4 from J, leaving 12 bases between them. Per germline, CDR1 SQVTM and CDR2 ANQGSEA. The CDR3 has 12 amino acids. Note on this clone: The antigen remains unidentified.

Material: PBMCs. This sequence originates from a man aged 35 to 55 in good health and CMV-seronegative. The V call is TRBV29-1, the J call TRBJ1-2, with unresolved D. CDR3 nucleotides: TGCAGCGTCCCGGGGAAGAGCTATGGCTACACCTTC. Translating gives CSVPGKSYGYTF.